This is a list of T cell receptor beta chains from one sample in a study of blood T cells in healthy people across ages. TCRdb reanalysed the 5' RACE reads using MiXCR and keeps one entry per CDR3 protein. This table holds about 1.5 million distinct CDR3 sequences, under 55% found once. The sequenced sample consisted of blood. All receptors derive from a young woman in good health. CDR3s include the opening cysteine and the closing phenylalanine or tryptophan. A D gene is named only where the DNA matches it firmly. Some rows mark clone size as missing; the rest say once, few, many or name a class of expanded clone.

clone_size	d_call	v_call	j_call	cdr3_nt	cdr3_aa
.	TRBD2	TRBV20-1	TRBJ2-7	TGCAGTGCTAGAGATCCCGCTAGCGGGGGGTACGAGCAGTACTTC	CSARDPASGGYEQYF
.	TRBD2	TRBV7-2	TRBJ2-3	TGTGCCATAAATTCCCCGCTAGCGGGGGGGGCCGATACGCAGTATTTT	CAINSPLAGGADTQYF
few	TRBD1	TRBV6-2/TRBV6-3	TRBJ2-7	TGTGCCAGCCACGGGACAGGGCGCTCCTACGAGCAGTACTTC	CASHGTGRSYEQYF
.	.	TRBV7-3	TRBJ1-1	TGTGCCAGCAGCGTCACAACAGGCACTGAAGCTTTCTTT	CASSVTTGTEAFF
.	.	TRBV6-5	TRBJ1-1	TGTGCCAGCAGTTTCACCGACGGGCGCACTGAAGCTTTCTTT	CASSFTDGRTEAFF
few	TRBD2	TRBV29-1	TRBJ2-1	TGCAGCGTTGCCTCGGGACTAGCGGGAGCCAATGAGCAGTTCTTC	CSVASGLAGANEQFF
.	.	TRBV9	TRBJ2-7	TGTGCCAGCAGCGTAACCCCGAGGCAGCTAGATTACGAGCAGTACTTC	CASSVTPRQLDYEQYF
few	TRBD1	TRBV12-3/TRBV12-4	TRBJ1-2	TGTGCCAGCAGTTTTTCCGGGACAGGGATCTATGGCTACACCTTC	CASSFSGTGIYGYTF
.	TRBD2	TRBV9	TRBJ2-3	TGTGCCAGCAGTGTAGGACTAGCCCCAGATACGCAGTATTTT	CASSVGLAPDTQYF
few	TRBD2	TRBV25-1	TRBJ2-7	TGTGCCAGCAGTAAGCCGGGACTAGCGGGGAGAGACGAGCAGTACTTC	CASSKPGLAGRDEQYF